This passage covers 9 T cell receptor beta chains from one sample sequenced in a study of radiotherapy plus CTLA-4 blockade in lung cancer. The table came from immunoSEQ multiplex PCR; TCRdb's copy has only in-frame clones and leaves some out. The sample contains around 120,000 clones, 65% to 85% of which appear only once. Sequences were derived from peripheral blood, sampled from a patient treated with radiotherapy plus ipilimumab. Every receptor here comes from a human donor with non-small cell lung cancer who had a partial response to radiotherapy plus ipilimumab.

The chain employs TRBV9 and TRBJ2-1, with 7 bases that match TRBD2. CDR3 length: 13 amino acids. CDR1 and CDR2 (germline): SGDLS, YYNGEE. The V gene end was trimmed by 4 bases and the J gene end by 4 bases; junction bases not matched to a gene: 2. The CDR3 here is CASSTGLYNEQFF. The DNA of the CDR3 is TGTGCCAGCAGCACGGGACTATACAATGAGCAGTTCTTC.

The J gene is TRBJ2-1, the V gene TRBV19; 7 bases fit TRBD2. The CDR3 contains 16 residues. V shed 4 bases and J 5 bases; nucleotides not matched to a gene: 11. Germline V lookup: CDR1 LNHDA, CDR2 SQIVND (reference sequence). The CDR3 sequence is CASSRRSGTTNNEQFF. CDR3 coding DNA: TGTGCCAGTAGTAGACGATCCGGGACTACCAACAATGAGCAGTTCTTC.

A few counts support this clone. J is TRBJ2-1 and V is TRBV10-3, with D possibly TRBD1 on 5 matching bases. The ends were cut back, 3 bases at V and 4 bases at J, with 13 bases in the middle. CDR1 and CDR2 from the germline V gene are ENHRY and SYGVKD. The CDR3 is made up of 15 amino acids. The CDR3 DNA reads TGTGCCATCAGTGAAACAGGAGACTCGTACAATGAGCAGTTCTTC. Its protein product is CAISETGDSYNEQFF.

The CDR3 sequence is CASIRTTGTGSTEAFF. The CDR3 nucleotides read TGTGCCAGCATTCGAACTACCGGGACAGGGTCAACTGAAGCTTTCTTT. The V and J genes are TRBV6-6 and TRBJ1-1; 9 bases are a match to TRBD1. The length of the CDR3 is 16 residues. V was pared by 7 bases and J by 5 bases, with 14 bases of the junction left unmatched. Germline assignment: CDR1 MNHNY and CDR2 SVGAGI (reference sequence).

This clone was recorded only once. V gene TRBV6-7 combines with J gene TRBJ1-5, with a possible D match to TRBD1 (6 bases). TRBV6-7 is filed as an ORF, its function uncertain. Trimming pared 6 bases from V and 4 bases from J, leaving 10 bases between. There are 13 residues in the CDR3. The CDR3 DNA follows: TGTGCCAGCAGCATACAGGGTAATCAGCCCCAGCATTTT. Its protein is CASSIQGNQPQHF.

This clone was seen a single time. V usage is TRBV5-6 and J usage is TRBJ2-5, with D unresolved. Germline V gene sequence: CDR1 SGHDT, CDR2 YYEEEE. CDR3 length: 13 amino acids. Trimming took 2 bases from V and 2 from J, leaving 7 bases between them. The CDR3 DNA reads TGTGCCAGCAGCTTACACAGACAAGAGACCCAGTACTTC. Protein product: CASSLHRQETQYF.

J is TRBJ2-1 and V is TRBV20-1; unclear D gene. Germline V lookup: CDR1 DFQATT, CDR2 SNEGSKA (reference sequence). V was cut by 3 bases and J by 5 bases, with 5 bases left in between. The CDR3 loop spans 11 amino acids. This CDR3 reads CSASPDNEQFF. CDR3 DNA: TGCAGTGCTAGCCCCGACAATGAGCAGTTCTTC.

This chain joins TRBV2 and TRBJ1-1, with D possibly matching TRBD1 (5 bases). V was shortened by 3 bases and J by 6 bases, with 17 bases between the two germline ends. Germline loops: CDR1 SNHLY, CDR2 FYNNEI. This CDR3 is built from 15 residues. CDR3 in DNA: TGTGCCAGCAGTGAGGACCGGAGGGGATACGCTGAAGCTTTCTTT. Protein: CASSEDRRGYAEAFF.

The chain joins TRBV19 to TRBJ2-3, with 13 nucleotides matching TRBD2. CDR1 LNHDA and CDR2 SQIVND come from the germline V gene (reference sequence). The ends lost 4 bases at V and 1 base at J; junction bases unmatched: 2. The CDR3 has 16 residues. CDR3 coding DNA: TGTGCCAGTAGTACCGGGACTAGCGGGGGCACAGATACGCAGTATTTT. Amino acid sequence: CASSTGTSGGTDTQYF.